This TCR beta chain was sequenced for a study of T cell responses to AZD1222 COVID-19 vaccine (dated by TCRdb to the early 2020s). With respect to the entire study: AZD1222 recipients with second doses at about 4 weeks or about 12 weeks were pooled, because spike-specific TCR depth and breadth did not differ between schedules. A total of over 230 trial participants underwent TCR sequencing, of whom 207 had received two doses of AZD1222 and roughly 26 had received two doses of the MenACWY control vaccine. Enrollment into the trials was organized by age into subgroups of 18-55, 56-69 and 70-plus years, and those subgroups contained approximately 160, 26 and 62 TCR-sequenced participants, respectively.

The CDR3 starts with the cysteine, ends with the phenylalanine, and has 15 residues. Only the CDR3 DNA stays, 45 bases, in frame from base 1. Based on the germline V gene, the CDR1 and CDR2 sequences are MNHEY and SVGEGT. V was cut back by 5 bases and J by 0 bases, leaving a gap of 11 bases between them. The intended sense of this specimen's time point label: baseline before first vaccination. The vaccinee samples were drawn from two UK trials, COV001 and COV002, one of which was a single-blind randomized controlled phase 2/3 trial testing AZD1222 (ChAdOx1 nCoV-19) in healthy adults. Trial participant PBMC samples were collected at day 0 and day 28 after the second dose for TCRbeta chain sequencing. The CDR3 regions of human TCRbeta chains were analyzed by immunosequencing. Regarding the original processing steps: TCRs in the repertoires were matched against a reference library of SARS-CoV-2-specific TCRs that had been generated with the MIRA antigen-specificity platform. Breadth was defined as the fraction of unique TCRs that were SARS-CoV-2-associated, and depth was defined as the fraction of total T cells that were SARS-CoV-2-associated. Using the MIRA data, each spike-specific TCR was mapped to the spike region that the TCR reacts to and placed in a CD4 or CD8 class. Log10-transformed breadth and depth values were compared by one-way ANOVA with Sidak's multiple comparisons tests. Held by TCRdb, this immuneACCESS table contains in-frame sequences only and omits some clones. Under half of the omission traces to an unresolved V gene where checked; the cause of the rest is unknown. V and J calls and clone size follow that table, whereas D and trimming were derived from the DNA. This sample comprises around 100,000 clones, around 95% of them detected only once. The ten most abundant clones make up around 2% of the sample.

General findings and caveats noted by the study authors: Because no samples from the day 14 peak response were available, repertoires could be characterized only after the peak T cell response. After two AZD1222 doses, spike-specific TCR breadth and depth were significantly higher than at day 0 and than in MenACWY recipients. In the small 56-69-year group, the increase in depth fell short of significance, most likely because of low power. Conclusions about previously exposed vaccinees are limited, since just five or six AZD1222 recipients were seropositive for SARS-CoV-2 at baseline. Reportedly, close to half of the unique spike-specific TCRs recognized epitopes lying outside the regions that are mutated in the B.1.351 and B.1.1.7 variants. Most participants were white British and females outnumbered males, and the authors suggested that clonal diversity may have been underestimated. The whole spike protein was spanned by vaccine-associated CD4 TCRs, and dominant responses were seen in regions 160-218 and 743-854.

Of note for this clone: Its cognate antigen has yet to be identified. Base qualities are not recorded, but no much larger clone differs from it by a single base.

Recombination linked TRBV6-2 or TRBV6-3 to TRBJ2-4; no D gene is confidently identified. The clonotype originates from an adult in good health. The specimen comprised peripheral blood, sampled on day 0 of AZD1222 vaccination. The nucleotides are TGTGCCAGCAGTGAGATGAGACTAGCCAAAAACATTCAGTACTTC. Translated, it gives CASSEMRLAKNIQYF.